The 15 T cell receptor beta chains below all came from one sample that was sequenced in a study of blood T cell repertoires in COVID-19. This table comes from immunoSEQ multiplex PCR, and its TCRdb copy is limited to in-frame clones, with some not included. The sample holds 250,000 or so clones, about nine tenths seen once. Material: peripheral blood. The origin of the receptors is a woman between 25 and 40 years old with COVID-19, enrolled during active disease.

This clone was seen a few times. This chain links TRBV7-9 with TRBJ2-7; perhaps TRBD1 as D (6 bases). The germline V gene has CDR1 SEHNR and CDR2 FQNEAQ (reference sequence). This CDR3 spans 13 amino acids. V was trimmed by 5 bases and J by 5 bases, leaving 13 bases between them. The chain's CDR3 is CASSGRDIHEQYF. The DNA of the CDR3 is TGTGCCAGCAGCGGCCGGGACATCCACGAGCAGTACTTC.

The chain carries TRBV3-1 (or the pseudogene TRBV3-2) and TRBJ2-2, with a possible D match to TRBD1 (5 bases). Trimming pared 2 bases from V and 1 base from J, leaving 8 bases between. The CDR3 consists of 15 residues. The germline V gene has CDR1 LGHDT and CDR2 YNNKEL (reference sequence). The CDR3: CASSQRGLNTGELFF. Written as DNA, the CDR3 is TGTGCCAGCAGCCAAAGGGGTCTGAACACCGGGGAGCTGTTTTTT.

The chain recombines TRBV3-1 (or the pseudogene TRBV3-2) with TRBJ2-5; D perhaps matches TRBD2 (6 bases). V lost 5 bases and J 1 base, leaving 8 bases between the germline ends. Per germline, CDR1 LGHDT and CDR2 YNNKEL (reference sequence). CDR3 length: 13 residues. The CDR3: CASSWGLQETQYF. The CDR3 nucleotides read TGTGCCAGCAGCTGGGGACTCCAAGAGACCCAGTACTTC.

The chain is built from TRBV9 and TRBJ2-6; a possible D gene is TRBD1 (6 bases). This CDR3 has 16 residues. Germline CDR1 is SGDLS and CDR2 is YYNGEE. V dropped 3 bases and J dropped 0 bases, with 10 bases sitting between them. In nucleotides, the CDR3 is TGTGCCAGCAGCGCCAACAGGGTCTCTGGGGCCAACGTCCTGACTTTC. This sequence encodes CASSANRVSGANVLTF.

The gene calls are TRBV2 and TRBJ2-5; TRBD1 matches at 7 bases. The germline CDR1 and CDR2 sequences are SNHLY and FYNNEI. The CDR3 runs 14 residues. The junction had 4 bases not matched to a gene; V was cut back by 5 bases and J by 1 base. In DNA, the CDR3 is TGTGCCAGCAGTAAGGGACAGCTCCAAGAGACCCAGTACTTC. Its protein product is CASSKGQLQETQYF.

This clone was seen only a few times. The chain joins TRBV7-9 to TRBJ1-2, with D uncertain. CDR1 is SEHNR, CDR2 FQNEAQ, per germline (reference sequence). The CDR3 loop spans 13 amino acids. V gave up 4 bases and J gave up 8 bases, with 14 bases separating them. In DNA, the CDR3 is TGTGCCAGCAGCTCTGAGACCAGGAGGGGCTACACCTTC. It yields the protein CASSSETRRGYTF.

For the CDR3, the DNA is TGCGCCAGCAGCGATTATCGGGCCTCGGGAACCGGGGAGCTGTTTTTT. As protein: CASSDYRASGTGELFF. The rearrangement links TRBV5-1 to TRBJ2-2; a weak D match, TRBD2 (5 bases). The germline V gene has CDR1 SGHRS and CDR2 YFSETQ. V was cut by 4 bases and J by 5 bases, with 18 bases left in between. The CDR3 sequence is 16 residues long.

The genes are TRBV4-3 and TRBJ2-2, with 11 bases lining up with TRBD2. The CDR3 extends over 16 amino acids. CDR1 is LGHNA and CDR2 is YSLEER in the germline V gene. J was trimmed by 7 bases and V by 1 base; bases with no gene match: 5. This CDR3 is CASSQVILAGDGELFF. DNA of the CDR3: TGCGCCAGCAGCCAAGTAATACTAGCGGGAGACGGGGAGCTGTTTTTT.

This chain uses TRBV6-2 or TRBV6-3 with TRBJ2-2; 7 bases are shared with TRBD2. Per the germline V gene, CDR1 is MNHEY and CDR2 is SVGEGT. The CDR3 totals 16 residues. J lost 1 base, V lost 6 bases, and 8 bases had no gene match. DNA for the CDR3: TGTGCCAGCAGCTGGGGCGGGAGACGGAACACCGGGGAGCTGTTTTTT. Its protein product is CASSWGGRRNTGELFF.

The V gene is TRBV18, the J gene TRBJ2-7; 9 bases match TRBD1. The J segment lost 3 bases and the V segment lost 4 bases, leaving 13 bases of the junction unmatched. The germline gives CDR1 KGHSH, CDR2 LQKENI. This CDR3 is built from 17 residues. CDR3 nucleotides: TGTGCCAGCTCACTTGATGTTACCGGGACAGGGTTCTACGAGCAGTACTTC. It encodes CASSLDVTGTGFYEQYF.

This chain links TRBV7-5 with TRBJ2-7; TRBD2 was called by the table and not checked on the DNA. TRBV7-5 is termed a pseudogene. This CDR3 is built from 20 residues. The CDR3 spells CARSTPVVGGEREDSYEQYV. CDR3 sequence (DNA): TGTGCCAGAAGCACACCCGTGGTTGGTGGCGAGCGGGAGGATTCCTACGAGCAGTACGTC.

This chain's CDR3 is CASSHHLSGGSGEQFF. For the CDR3, the DNA is TGTGCCAGCAGCCACCATCTTAGCGGGGGGAGTGGTGAGCAGTTCTTC. This chain uses TRBV7-6 with TRBJ2-1, with 10 bases lining up with TRBD2. The CDR3 runs to 16 residues. V was pared by 5 bases and J by 9 bases, with 13 bases of the junction left unmatched. The germline gives CDR1 SGHVS, CDR2 FNYEAQ.

In this sample, this clone turned up once. The chain is built from TRBV6-2 or TRBV6-3 and TRBJ2-3; 14 bases are shared with TRBD2. Germline values: CDR1 MNHEY, CDR2 SVGEGT. The CDR3 length is 20 residues. Losses at the gene ends were 6 bases for V and 0 bases for J; bases not matched to a gene: 14. The CDR3 here is CASSLRGLAGARTSTDTQYF. CDR3 DNA: TGTGCCAGCAGCCTTAGGGGACTAGCGGGGGCCCGTACTAGCACAGATACGCAGTATTTT.

The chain uses TRBV9 and TRBJ2-2, with 9 bases matching TRBD1. CDR1 SGDLS and CDR2 YYNGEE come from the germline V gene. V lost 3 bases and J lost 6; bases outside the gene matches: 6. This CDR3 contains 15 residues. CDR3 nucleotides: TGTGCCAGCAGCGAGGGGGACAGGGAGGCCGGGGAGCTGTTTTTT. It yields the protein CASSEGDREAGELFF.

This chain links TRBV11-3 with TRBJ2-1; 11 bases fit TRBD2. CDR1 and CDR2 from the germline V gene are SGHNT and YENEEA. Trimming removed 4 bases from V and 7 bases from J; junction bases left unmatched: 3. The CDR3 totals 14 residues. The CDR3 protein is CASSSGLAGNEQFF. The CDR3, as DNA: TGTGCCAGCAGCTCCGGACTAGCGGGTAATGAGCAGTTCTTC.